This T cell receptor beta chain is from a study of blood T cell repertoires in COVID-19. Study in general: PBMCs, B-cell-depleted T cells, or T cells provided the cDNA or gDNA that made up the material.

Authors' processing steps: By means of reference gene primer amplification, nucleated cell counts were estimated. The repertoire was sequenced with immunoSEQ multiplex PCR; TCRdb's copy has only in-frame clones and lacks some. That table is the source of V, J and clone size, and D and trimming were worked out from the DNA. The sample lists around 220,000 clones; about 84% were seen once. Losses at the gene ends were 0 bases for V and 5 bases for J; bases not matched to a gene: 2. The CDR3 consists of 14 residues. Germline values: CDR1 SGHTS, CDR2 YDEGEE. This study enrolled people aged roughly 18 to 89 from about two dozen US geographic areas.

J is TRBJ1-2 and V is TRBV5-8, with TRBD1 matching 9 bases. The clonotype was recovered from a woman aged 40-49 years with acute COVID-19. Sequencing was carried out using PBMCs or T cells enriched from blood (not recorded which). The CDR3 sequence: CASSLVGQGYGYTF. In DNA, the CDR3 is TGTGCCAGCAGCTTGGTAGGACAGGGGTATGGCTACACCTTC.